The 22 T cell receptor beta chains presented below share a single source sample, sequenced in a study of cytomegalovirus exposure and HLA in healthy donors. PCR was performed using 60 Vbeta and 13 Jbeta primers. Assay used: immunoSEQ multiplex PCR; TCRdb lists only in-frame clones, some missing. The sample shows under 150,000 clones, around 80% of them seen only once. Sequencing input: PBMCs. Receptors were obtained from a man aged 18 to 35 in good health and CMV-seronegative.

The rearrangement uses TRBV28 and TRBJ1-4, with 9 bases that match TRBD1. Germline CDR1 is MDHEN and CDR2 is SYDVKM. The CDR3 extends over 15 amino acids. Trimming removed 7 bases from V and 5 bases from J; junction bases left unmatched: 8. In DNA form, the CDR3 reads TGTGCCAGCACGTCGAACAGGGGGCGGAATGAAAAACTGTTTTTT. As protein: CASTSNRGRNEKLFF.

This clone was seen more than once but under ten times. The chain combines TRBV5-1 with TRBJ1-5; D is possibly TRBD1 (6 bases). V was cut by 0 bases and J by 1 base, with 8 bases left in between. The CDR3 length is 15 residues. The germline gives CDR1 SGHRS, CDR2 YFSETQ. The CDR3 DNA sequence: TGCGCCAGCAGCTTGGGGGACACGAGCAATCAGCCCCAGCATTTT. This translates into CASSLGDTSNQPQHF.

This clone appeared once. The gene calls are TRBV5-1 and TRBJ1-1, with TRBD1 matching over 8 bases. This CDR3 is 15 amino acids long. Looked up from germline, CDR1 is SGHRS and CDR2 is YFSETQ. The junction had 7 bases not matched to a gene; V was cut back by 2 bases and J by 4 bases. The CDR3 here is CASSFSLTGATEAFF. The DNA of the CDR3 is TGCGCCAGCAGCTTCTCCCTGACAGGGGCCACTGAAGCTTTCTTT.

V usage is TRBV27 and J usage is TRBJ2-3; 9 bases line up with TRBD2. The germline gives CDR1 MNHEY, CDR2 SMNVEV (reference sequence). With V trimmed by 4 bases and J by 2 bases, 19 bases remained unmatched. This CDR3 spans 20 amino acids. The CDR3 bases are TGTGCCAGCAGTTCCCCGGCATTTCTTACTAGCGGGTACTCCACAGATACGCAGTATTTT. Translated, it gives CASSSPAFLTSGYSTDTQYF.

CDR3 protein: CASSARASTDTQYF. In DNA form, the CDR3 reads TGCGCCAGCAGTGCCAGGGCTAGCACAGATACGCAGTATTTT. The chain employs TRBV10-2 and TRBJ2-3; a possible D gene is TRBD1 (5 bases). The CDR3 has 14 residues. The germline V and J ends were trimmed by 4 bases and 0 bases, with 8 bases remaining between them. Germline assignment: CDR1 WSHSY and CDR2 SAAADI.

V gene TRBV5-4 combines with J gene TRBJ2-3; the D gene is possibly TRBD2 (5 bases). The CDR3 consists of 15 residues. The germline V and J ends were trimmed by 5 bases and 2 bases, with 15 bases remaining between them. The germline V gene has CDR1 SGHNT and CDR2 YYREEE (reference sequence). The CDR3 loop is CASRAGLDDTDTQYF. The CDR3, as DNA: TGTGCCAGCAGGGCGGGTTTGGACGACACAGATACGCAGTATTTT.

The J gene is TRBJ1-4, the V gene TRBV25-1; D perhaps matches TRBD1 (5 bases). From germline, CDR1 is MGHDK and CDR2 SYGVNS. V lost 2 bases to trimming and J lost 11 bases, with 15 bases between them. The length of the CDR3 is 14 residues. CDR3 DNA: TGTGCCAGCAGTGAAGGCAGGGCGGAGGGGAAACTGTTTTTT. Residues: CASSEGRAEGKLFF.

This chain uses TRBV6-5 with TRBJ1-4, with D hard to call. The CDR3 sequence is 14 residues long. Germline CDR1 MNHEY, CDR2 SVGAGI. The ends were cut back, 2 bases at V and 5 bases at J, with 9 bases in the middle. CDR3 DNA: TGTGCCAGCAGTTACGGGCAGGCAAATGAAAAACTGTTTTTT. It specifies CASSYGQANEKLFF.

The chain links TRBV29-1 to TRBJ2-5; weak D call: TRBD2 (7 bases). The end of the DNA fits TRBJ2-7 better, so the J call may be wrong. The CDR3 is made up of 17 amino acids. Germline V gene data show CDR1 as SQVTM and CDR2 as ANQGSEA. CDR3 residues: CSVERDDPGGPSYEQYF. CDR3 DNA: TGCAGCGTTGAACGAGACGACCCCGGGGGGCCGTCCTACGAGCAGTACTTC.

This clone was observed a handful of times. As DNA, the CDR3 is TGTGCCAGCAGCCTCCTGAGAGATACGCAGTATTTT. As protein: CASSLLRDTQYF. The chain joins TRBV7-2 to TRBJ2-3, with D unclear. Trimming left V 5 bases short and J 5 bases short, with 8 bases between. Germline V CDR1 and CDR2: SGHTA, FQGNSA. The CDR3 spans 12 residues.

Here the CDR3 reads CASSSFTFTGELFF. CDR3 coding DNA: TGTGCCAGTAGTTCATTTACTTTCACCGGGGAGCTGTTTTTT. The rearrangement links TRBV19 to TRBJ2-2, with D hard to call. V lost 5 bases, J lost 4 bases, and 11 bases lay in between. CDR3 size: 14 residues. Germline loops: CDR1 LNHDA, CDR2 SQIVND (reference sequence).

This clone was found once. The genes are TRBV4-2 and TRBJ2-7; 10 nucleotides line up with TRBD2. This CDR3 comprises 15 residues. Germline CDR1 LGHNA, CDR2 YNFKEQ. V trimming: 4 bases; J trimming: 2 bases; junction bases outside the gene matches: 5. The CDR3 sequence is CASSLRTSGAYEQYF. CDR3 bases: TGTGCCAGCAGCCTCCGGACTAGCGGAGCCTACGAGCAGTACTTC.

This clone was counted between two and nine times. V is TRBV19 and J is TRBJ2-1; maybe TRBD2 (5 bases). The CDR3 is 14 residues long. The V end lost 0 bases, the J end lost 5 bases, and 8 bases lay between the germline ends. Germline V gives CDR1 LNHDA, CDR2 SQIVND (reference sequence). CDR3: CASSIDEGNNEQFF. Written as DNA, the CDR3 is TGTGCCAGTAGTATAGATGAGGGTAACAATGAGCAGTTCTTC.

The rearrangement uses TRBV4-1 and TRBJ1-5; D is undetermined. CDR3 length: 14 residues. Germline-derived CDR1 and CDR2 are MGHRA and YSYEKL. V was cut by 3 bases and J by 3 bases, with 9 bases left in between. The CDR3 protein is CASSHPGDNQPQHF. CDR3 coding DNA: TGCGCCAGCAGCCATCCCGGGGACAATCAGCCCCAGCATTTT.

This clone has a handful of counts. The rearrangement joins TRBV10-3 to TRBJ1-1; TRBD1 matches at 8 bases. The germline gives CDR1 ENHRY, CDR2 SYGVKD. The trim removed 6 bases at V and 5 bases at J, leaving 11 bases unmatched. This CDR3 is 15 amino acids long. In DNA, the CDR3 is TGTGCCATCAGGGATGGATCGACAGGGGAAACTGAAGCTTTCTTT. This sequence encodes CAIRDGSTGETEAFF.

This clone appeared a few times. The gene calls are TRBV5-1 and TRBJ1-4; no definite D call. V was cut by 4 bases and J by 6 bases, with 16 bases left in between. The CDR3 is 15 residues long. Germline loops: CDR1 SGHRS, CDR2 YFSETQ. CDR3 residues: CASSPFGEGHEKLFF. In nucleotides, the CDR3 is TGCGCCAGCAGCCCGTTCGGGGAAGGCCATGAAAAACTGTTTTTT.

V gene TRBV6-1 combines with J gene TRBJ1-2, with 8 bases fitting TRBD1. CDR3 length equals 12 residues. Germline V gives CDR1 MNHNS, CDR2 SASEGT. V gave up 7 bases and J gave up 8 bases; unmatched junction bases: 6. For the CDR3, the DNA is TGTGCCAGCACTCAGGGGGCGCGAGGCTACACCTTC. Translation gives CASTQGARGYTF.

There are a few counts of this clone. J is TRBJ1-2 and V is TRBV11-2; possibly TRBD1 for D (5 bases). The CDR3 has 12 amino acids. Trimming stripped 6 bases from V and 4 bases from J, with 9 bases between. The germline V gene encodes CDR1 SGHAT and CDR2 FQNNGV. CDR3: CASRLDSYGYTF. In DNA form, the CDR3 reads TGTGCCAGCAGGCTCGACAGCTATGGCTACACCTTC. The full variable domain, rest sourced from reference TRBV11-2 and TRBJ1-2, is EAGVAQSPRYKIIEKRQSVAFWCNPISGHATLYWYQQILGQGPKLLIQFQNNGVVDDSQLPKDRFSAERLKGVDSTLKIQPAKLEDSAVYLCASRLDSYGYTFGSGTRLTVV.

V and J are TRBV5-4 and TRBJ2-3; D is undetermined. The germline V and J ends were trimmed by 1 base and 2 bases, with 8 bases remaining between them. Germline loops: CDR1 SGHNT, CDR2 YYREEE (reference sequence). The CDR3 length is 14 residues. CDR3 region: CASSLLSYTDTQYF. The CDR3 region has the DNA TGTGCCAGCAGCTTGCTCTCCTACACAGATACGCAGTATTTT.

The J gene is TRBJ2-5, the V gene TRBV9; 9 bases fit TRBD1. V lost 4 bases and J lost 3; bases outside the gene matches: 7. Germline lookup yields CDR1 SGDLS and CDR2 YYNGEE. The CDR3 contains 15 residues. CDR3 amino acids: CASSHAGDREETQYF. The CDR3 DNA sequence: TGTGCCAGCAGCCACGCCGGGGACAGGGAAGAGACCCAGTACTTC.

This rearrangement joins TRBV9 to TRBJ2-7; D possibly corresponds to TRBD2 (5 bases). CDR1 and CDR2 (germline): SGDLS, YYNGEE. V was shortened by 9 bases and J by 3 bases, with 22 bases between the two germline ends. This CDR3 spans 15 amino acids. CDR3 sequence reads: CATPPTQRIFYEQYV. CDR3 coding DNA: TGTGCCACCCCTCCGACGCAGCGGATATTCTACGAGCAGTACGTC.

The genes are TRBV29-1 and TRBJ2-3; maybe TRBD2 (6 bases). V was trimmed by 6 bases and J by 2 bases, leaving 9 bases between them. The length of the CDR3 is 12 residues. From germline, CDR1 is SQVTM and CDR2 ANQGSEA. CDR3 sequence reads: CSVTSATDTQYF. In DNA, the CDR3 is TGCAGCGTGACTAGTGCCACAGATACGCAGTATTTT.